The 32 T cell receptor beta chains below were found in one sample sequenced in a study of T cells after yellow fever vaccination. TCRdb reprocessed the 5' RACE reads via MiXCR and lists one record per CDR3 protein. The sample consists of 400,000 to 650,000 distinct CDR3 sequences, 21% of them appearing once. The material was PBMCs, obtained approximately 20 days after the first yellow fever vaccination. Receptors were obtained from a man between 18 and 35 years old who received the YFV17D yellow fever vaccine.

J is TRBJ2-2 and V is TRBV7-2; TRBD1 agrees at 8 bases. V was pared by 4 bases and J by 4 bases, with 8 bases of the junction left unmatched. The germline gives CDR1 SGHTA, CDR2 FQGNSA. This CDR3 is built from 16 residues. The CDR3 region has the DNA TGTGCCAGCAGCTCCTTTCAGGGGGCTACCACCGGGGAGCTGTTTTTT. It encodes CASSSFQGATTGELFF.

V gene TRBV7-9 combines with J gene TRBJ1-2; 8 bases fit TRBD1. This CDR3 region has 12 residues. Germline trimming cut 6 bases from V and 8 bases from J; bases unmatched to any gene: 5. Germline CDR1 and CDR2: SEHNR and FQNEAQ (reference sequence). The CDR3 nucleotides read TGTGCCAGCAGGGACAGGGTTGAGGGCTACACCTTC. This gives the protein CASRDRVEGYTF.

Ten or more counts support this clonotype. V is TRBV4-3 and J is TRBJ1-2, with D possibly TRBD1 on 5 matching bases. This CDR3 spans 15 amino acids. Trimming took off 0 bases at V and 2 bases at J, with 10 bases between the two ends. Germline V gives CDR1 LGHNA, CDR2 YSLEER. The CDR3 nucleotides are TGCGCCAGCAGCCAAGAGGGAACAGGCAACTATGGCTACACCTTC. It specifies CASSQEGTGNYGYTF.

This clonotype has just a few counts. The CDR3 coding sequence is TGTGCCAGCAGCAGCTTATTGTCCGGCGAGCAGTACGTC. Its translation is CASSSLLSGEQYV. The chain uses TRBV11-2 and TRBJ2-7; D is unclear. The V end was cut by 5 bases, the J end by 6 bases, with 14 bases between. The CDR3 has 13 amino acids. CDR1 is SGHAT, CDR2 FQNNGV, per germline.

The J gene is TRBJ2-7, the V gene TRBV21-1. TRBV21-1 is a pseudogene. The CDR3 sequence is 16 residues long. The CDR3 region is CASSKETQTIPYEQYV. DNA for the CDR3: TGTGCCAGCAGCAAAGAGACACAGACAATACCCTACGAGCAGTACGTC.

Concerning this clonotype: A clone one base away is much larger, so this may be a read error. V and J are TRBV27 and TRBJ2-5; D possibly corresponds to TRBD2 (5 bases). The CDR3 totals 13 residues. Germline CDR1 and CDR2: MNHEY and SMNVEV (reference sequence). The CDR3: CASSFSSREAQYF. The CDR3 nucleotides read TGTGCCAGCAGTTTTTCTAGCAGAGAGGCCCAGTACTTC.

This clonotype was counted between two and nine times. The chain employs TRBV10-1 and TRBJ2-3, with D tentatively TRBD1 (7 bases). Germline-derived CDR1 and CDR2 are WNHNN and SYGVQD (reference sequence). The CDR3 has 13 residues. V dropped 5 bases and J dropped 8 bases, with 14 bases sitting between them. The CDR3 DNA follows: TGCGCCAGCAGTCGTCAGGGGGAGGCTACGCAGTATTTT. This encodes CASSRQGEATQYF.

This clonotype was picked up a small number of times. The chain links TRBV10-2 to TRBJ2-3; D gene unclear. The CDR3 covers 10 residues. Trimming removed 10 bases from V and 6 bases from J, with 8 bases in between. Germline values: CDR1 WSHSY, CDR2 SAAADI. The CDR3 loop reads CATSGDTQYF. In DNA, the CDR3 is TGCGCCACTTCTGGGGATACGCAGTATTTT.

The gene calls are TRBV6-5 and TRBJ2-1; perhaps D is TRBD1 or TRBD2 (7 bases each). The CDR3 loop spans 15 amino acids. The germline V gene has CDR1 MNHEY and CDR2 SVGAGI. V lost 0 bases, J lost 7 bases, and 13 bases lay in between. The CDR3 is CASSYSQGRENEQFF. The CDR3, as DNA: TGTGCCAGCAGTTACTCACAGGGGAGGGAAAATGAGCAGTTCTTC.

This sequence joins TRBV7-2 and TRBJ2-5, with D perhaps TRBD2 (5 bases). This CDR3 comprises 15 residues. V lost 1 base to trimming and J lost 2 bases, with 11 bases between them. Germline V gene sequence: CDR1 SGHTA, CDR2 FQGNSA. The CDR3 here is CASSLDASQQETQYF. The CDR3 bases are TGTGCCAGCAGCTTAGACGCTAGCCAACAAGAGACCCAGTACTTC.

This clonotype was found a few times. V is TRBV6-2 or TRBV6-3 and J is TRBJ2-1; D is unresolved. With 6 bases removed from V and 8 bases from J, the gap between germline ends came to 11 bases. This CDR3 is 12 amino acids long. The germline V gene encodes CDR1 MNHEY and CDR2 SVGEGT. CDR3 nucleotide sequence: TGTGCCAGCAGACGACTGGGGTATGAGCAGTTCTTC. Translated: CASRRLGYEQFF.

This clonotype was detected a few times. CDR3 region: CSARGAGEDSPLHF. The CDR3, as DNA: TGCAGTGCTAGAGGGGCGGGGGAGGATTCACCCCTCCACTTT. The J gene is TRBJ1-6, the V gene TRBV20-1; TRBD1 might be the D (5 bases). Germline assignment: CDR1 DFQATT and CDR2 SNEGSKA (reference sequence). V gave up 1 base and J gave up 8 bases, with 12 bases separating them. The CDR3 length is 14 residues.

The chain joins TRBV20-1 to TRBJ2-2, with a weak D call TRBD1 (6 bases). V was pared by 5 bases and J by 2 bases, with 9 bases between. Looked up from germline, CDR1 is DFQATT and CDR2 is SNEGSKA (reference sequence). The CDR3 loop spans 13 amino acids. As DNA, the CDR3 is TGCAGTGCTGCACAGGGAAACACCGGGGAGCTGTTTTTT. This translates into CSAAQGNTGELFF.

V usage is TRBV7-9 and J usage is TRBJ2-5; D uncertain. CDR1 SEHNR and CDR2 FQNEAQ come from the germline V gene (reference sequence). Trimming removed 5 bases from V and 0 bases from J, with 13 bases in between. The CDR3 is 15 amino acids. The CDR3, as DNA: TGTGCCAGCAGCGTTCTCATGGGGAACCAAGAGACCCAGTACTTC. It translates to CASSVLMGNQETQYF.

The chain combines TRBV5-1 with TRBJ1-6; D remains unclear. Trimming shortened V by 4 bases and J by 0 bases, and 14 bases separated the two germline ends. The CDR3 consists of 17 residues. Per germline, CDR1 SGHRS and CDR2 YFSETQ. The CDR3 reads CASSARPGSSYNSPLHF. In DNA, the CDR3 is TGCGCCAGCAGCGCCCGACCGGGCAGCTCCTATAATTCACCCCTCCACTTT. Looking up the rest from reference TRBV5-1 and TRBJ1-6 gives the full variable domain: KAGVTQTPRYLIKTRGQQVTLSCSPISGHRSVSWYQQTPGQGLQFLFEYFSETQRNKGNFPGRFSGRQFSNSRSEMNVSTLELGDSALYLCASSARPGSSYNSPLHFGNGTRLTVT.

The chain uses TRBV4-1 and TRBJ1-2, with D tentatively TRBD1 (6 bases). Trimming took off 0 bases at V and 8 bases at J, with 19 bases between the two ends. The germline CDR1 and CDR2 sequences are MGHRA and YSYEKL. This CDR3 comprises 16 residues. This CDR3 is CASSQDRLQGYEGYTF. Written as DNA, the CDR3 is TGCGCCAGCAGCCAAGATCGACTACAGGGCTACGAAGGCTACACCTTC.

The J gene is TRBJ2-7, the V gene TRBV11-1; a possible D gene is TRBD1 (5 bases). The CDR3 is made up of 15 amino acids. Germline values: CDR1 SGHAT, CDR2 FQDESV (reference sequence). Trimming took 1 base from V and 3 from J, leaving 13 bases between them. This CDR3 is CASSLGDSGDYEQYV. For the CDR3, the DNA is TGTGCCAGCAGCTTAGGTGACAGTGGGGACTACGAGCAGTACGTC.

This clonotype was detected many times. The junction shows a germline mismatch at one end, possibly a read error. The rearrangement links TRBV7-9 to TRBJ2-5, with D perhaps assigned TRBD1 or TRBD2 (5 bases each). This CDR3 is 13 amino acids long. Germline V gene sequence: CDR1 SEHNR, CDR2 FQNEAQ (reference sequence). CDR3 sequence: CASSFRDQETQYF. DNA of the CDR3: TGTGCCAGCAGCTTCAGGGACCAGGAGACCCAGTACTTC.

This chain uses TRBV7-2 with TRBJ1-6; D call uncertain. The CDR3 contains 13 residues. Germline V gene sequence: CDR1 SGHTA, CDR2 FQGNSA. Trimming took off 5 bases at V and 9 bases at J, with 11 bases between the two ends. The CDR3 loop is CASSPRTSSPLHF. CDR3 DNA: TGTGCCAGCAGCCCCCGGACGAGTTCACCCCTCCACTTT.

The V call is TRBV4-1, the J call TRBJ2-7; 7 bases fit TRBD1. Per the germline V gene, CDR1 is MGHRA and CDR2 is YSYEKL. This CDR3 comprises 16 residues. V lost 4 bases, J lost 3 bases, and 12 bases stayed unmatched. CDR3 in amino acids: CASSPTDRDLHYEQYF. DNA of the CDR3: TGCGCCAGCAGCCCTACCGACAGGGACCTTCACTACGAGCAGTACTTC.

This clonotype was counted at least ten times. The chain carries TRBV20-1 and TRBJ2-1; D may correspond to TRBD1 or TRBD2 (6 bases each). Deletions cut 2 bases from V and 4 bases from J, with 9 bases between. The germline gives CDR1 DFQATT, CDR2 SNEGSKA (reference sequence). The CDR3 contains 13 residues. The chain's CDR3 is CSARWGAYNEQFF. The DNA for the CDR3 is TGCAGTGCTAGATGGGGGGCTTACAATGAGCAGTTCTTC.

In DNA form, the CDR3 reads TGTGCCAGCAGTGAACTCCCCCTAGCGGGGGGCGACGATGAGCAGTTCTTC. The encoded protein is CASSELPLAGGDDEQFF. V is TRBV2 and J is TRBJ2-1; the match to TRBD2 covers 11 bases. This CDR3 is 17 amino acids long. Trimming at V came to 2 bases and at J to 8 bases, leaving 11 bases not matched to a gene. Germline V gene data show CDR1 as SNHLY and CDR2 as FYNNEI.

The CDR3 here is CASSSQGASGYTF. The CDR3 DNA is TGTGCCAGCAGCTCCCAGGGGGCCAGTGGCTACACCTTC. The chain is built from TRBV7-2 and TRBJ1-2, with 8 bases lining up with TRBD1. Losses at the gene ends were 4 bases for V and 7 bases for J; bases not matched to a gene: 5. The CDR3 is 13 amino acids. Germline V CDR1 and CDR2: SGHTA, FQGNSA.

The rearrangement uses TRBV9 and TRBJ2-7; 8 bases line up with TRBD2. From germline, CDR1 is SGDLS and CDR2 YYNGEE. The CDR3 length is 13 residues. V was clipped by 4 bases and J by 6 bases; unmatched bases: 6. The CDR3 coding sequence is TGTGCCAGCAGCTCGACTCGGGAGGGCGAGCAGTACTTC. The encoded protein is CASSSTREGEQYF. Full variable domain (rest looked up from reference TRBV9 and TRBJ2-7): DSGVTQTPKHLITATGQRVTLRCSPRSGDLSVYWYQQSLDQGLQFLIQYYNGEERAKGNILERFSAQQFPDLHSELNLSSLELGDSALYFCASSSTREGEQYFGPGTRLTVT.

J is TRBJ2-3 and V is TRBV4-2; TRBD2 agrees at 8 bases. Germline V gene sequence: CDR1 LGHNA, CDR2 YNFKEQ. The CDR3 is made up of 15 amino acids. V was pared by 6 bases and J by 2 bases, with 7 bases of the junction left unmatched. The CDR3, as DNA: TGTGCCAGCAGGACATCACTAGCGGCCACAGATACGCAGTATTTT. As protein: CASRTSLAATDTQYF.

The rearrangement links TRBV4-3 to TRBJ1-6; 11 bases line up with TRBD1. The V segment lost 1 base and the J segment 9 bases; nucleotides outside the gene matches: 8. Germline CDR1 reads LGHNA; CDR2 reads YSLEER. The length of the CDR3 is 17 residues. The CDR3 nucleotides read TGCGCCAGCAGCCAAGGCCACAAAGGGACAGGGGGTTCACCCCTCCACTTT. The encoded protein is CASSQGHKGTGGSPLHF.

CDR3 loop: CSARDPAGFYTQYF. The CDR3 DNA sequence: TGCAGTGCTAGAGATCCGGCAGGGTTTTATACGCAGTATTTT. The chain joins TRBV20-1 to TRBJ2-3, with D possibly matching TRBD1 (5 bases). This CDR3 has 14 amino acids. The ends were cut back, 0 bases at V and 7 bases at J, with 14 bases in the middle. The germline V gene encodes CDR1 DFQATT and CDR2 SNEGSKA (reference sequence).

J is TRBJ1-2 and V is TRBV20-1; possible D gene TRBD1, 5 bases. Trimming cost V 4 bases and J 1 base, with 10 bases left between them. CDR3 length: 13 amino acids. Germline CDR1 reads DFQATT; CDR2 reads SNEGSKA (reference sequence). CDR3: CSAIPGGNYGYTF. The CDR3 DNA sequence: TGCAGTGCTATCCCGGGGGGTAACTATGGCTACACCTTC.

The chain joins TRBV6-1 to TRBJ1-6; no reliable D call. V shed 0 bases and J shed 10 bases, with 7 bases lying between them. CDR3 length: 13 amino acids. The germline gives CDR1 MNHNS, CDR2 SASEGT. CDR3 sequence reads: CASSEAPRSPLHF. CDR3 bases: TGTGCCAGCAGTGAAGCACCCCGCTCACCCCTCCACTTT.

The genes are TRBV6-1 and TRBJ2-1, with D uncertain. In germline, CDR1 is MNHNS, CDR2 SASEGT. The CDR3 runs 15 residues. V was shortened by 6 bases and J by 0 bases, with 12 bases between the two germline ends. The CDR3 bases are TGTGCCAGCAGGGGTGTGGGTATCTCCTACAATGAGCAGTTCTTC. Its translation: CASRGVGISYNEQFF.

This clonotype was found a few times. This sequence joins TRBV7-9 and TRBJ2-5, with D possibly being TRBD1 or TRBD2 (6 bases each). Trimming shortened V by 5 bases and J by 2 bases, and 15 bases separated the two germline ends. The germline gives CDR1 SEHNR, CDR2 FQNEAQ (reference sequence). This CDR3 has 15 amino acids. CDR3 sequence: CASSQLGGYQETQYF. The CDR3 nucleotides read TGTGCCAGCAGCCAATTGGGGGGCTATCAAGAGACCCAGTACTTC.

This clonotype was observed a few times. V and J are TRBV29-1 and TRBJ1-2; 7 nucleotides line up with TRBD1. With 4 bases clipped from V and 1 base from J, the junction kept 12 bases outside the gene matches. The length of the CDR3 is 16 residues. In germline, CDR1 is SQVTM, CDR2 ANQGSEA. The DNA of the CDR3 is TGCAGCGTTGTAGGGACAGAACAACTTTTTAACTATGGCTACACCTTC. Translating gives CSVVGTEQLFNYGYTF.